These 10 T cell receptor beta chains originate from one sample sequenced in a study of identifying expanded T cells in peripheral blood. The method was immunoSEQ multiplex PCR; TCRdb's version includes in-frame clones alone and lacks a portion of them. This table holds some 75,000 clones, roughly 90% found once. Sample: blood. The receptor set was obtained from a person aged 18 to 75 in good health.

J is TRBJ2-1 and V is TRBV13; 10 positions agree with TRBD2. Germline CDR1 is PRHDT and CDR2 is FYEKMQ (reference sequence). Germline trimming cut 4 bases from V and 10 bases from J; bases unmatched to any gene: 10. This CDR3 comprises 15 residues. The CDR3 coding sequence is TGTGCCAGCAGCTCGGTAGGAGCGGGAGGGAGGGAGCAGTTCTTC. Its protein is CASSSVGAGGREQFF.

The chain carries TRBV30 and TRBJ1-6, with D possibly matching TRBD1 (5 bases). Looked up from germline, CDR1 is GTSNPN and CDR2 is SVGIG (reference sequence). With 4 bases removed from V and 10 bases from J, the gap between germline ends came to 14 bases. The CDR3 loop spans 13 amino acids. The CDR3 bases are TGTGCCTGGAACCGGGGCGAGGAATCACCCCTCCACTTT. Encoded protein: CAWNRGEESPLHF.

The chain is built from TRBV7-8 and TRBJ2-7, with D perhaps matching TRBD2 (5 bases). V was clipped by 8 bases and J by 9 bases, with 14 bases between them. CDR3 size: 11 residues. Germline lookup yields CDR1 SGHVS and CDR2 FQNEAQ. The CDR3 nucleotides are TGTGCCAGCGGTGAAACTCGGGGGCAGTACTTC. Translation: CASGETRGQYF.

The chain has TRBV28 and TRBJ2-3, with TRBD2 matching over 15 bases. Looked up from germline, CDR1 is MDHEN and CDR2 is SYDVKM. The CDR3 spans 16 residues. V shed 3 bases and J 7 bases; nucleotides not matched to a gene: 5. CDR3 sequence (DNA): TGTGCCAGCAGTTTCCCAGGGACTAGCGGGAGGAATACGCAGTATTTT. This gives the protein CASSFPGTSGRNTQYF.

This clone was observed a single time. For the CDR3, the DNA is TGTGCCAGCAGGGCTAGCCCAGTGGAGACCCAGTACTTC. The encoded protein is CASRASPVETQYF. This rearrangement joins TRBV13 to TRBJ2-5; tentative D call: TRBD2 (5 bases). This CDR3 comprises 13 residues. Trimming left V 6 bases short and J 5 bases short, with 13 bases between. CDR1 is PRHDT, CDR2 FYEKMQ, per germline (reference sequence).

V usage is TRBV5-1 and J usage is TRBJ2-4; D is undetermined. The CDR3 contains 17 residues. Germline V gene sequence: CDR1 SGHRS, CDR2 YFSETQ. V lost 5 bases and J lost 5, with 23 bases in between. The CDR3 DNA is TGCGCCAGCAGGCGGAGCCCCGTGACCACGGTAGAAAACATTCAGTACTTC. Its translation is CASRRSPVTTVENIQYF.

The CDR3 reads CASSIQGNNYGYTF. The CDR3 nucleotides are TGTGCCAGTAGTATCCAGGGAAATAACTATGGCTACACCTTC. The chain recombines TRBV19 with TRBJ1-2; weak D call: TRBD1 (5 bases). V was pared by 3 bases and J by 1 base, with 9 bases between. The CDR3 is made up of 14 amino acids. Germline loops: CDR1 LNHDA, CDR2 SQIVND (reference sequence).

J is TRBJ1-1 and V is TRBV5-4; no clear D. V was pared by 9 bases and J by 5 bases, with 11 bases between. This CDR3 comprises 11 residues. The germline V gene has CDR1 SGHNT and CDR2 YYREEE (reference sequence). The CDR3 loop is CAIMDGTEAFF. Written as DNA, the CDR3 is TGTGCCATCATGGATGGGACTGAAGCTTTCTTT. Variable domain in full (rest from reference TRBV5-4 and TRBJ1-1): ETGVTQSPTHLIKTRGQQVTLRCSSQSGHNTVSWYQQALGQGPQFIFQYYREEENGRGNFPPRFSGLQFPNYSSELNVNALELDDSALYLCAIMDGTEAFFGQGTRLTVV.

The rearrangement links TRBV4-3 to TRBJ1-2, with D hard to call. V was cut by 1 base and J by 8 bases, with 14 bases left in between. In germline, CDR1 is LGHNA, CDR2 YSLEER. The CDR3 length is 14 residues. The CDR3 DNA reads as TGCGCCAGCAGCCAAGTTTACGACACGCGCGGCTACACCTTC. Amino acid sequence: CASSQVYDTRGYTF.

The V call is TRBV7-8, the J call TRBJ2-2; TRBD1 matches 9 bases. Germline CDR1 and CDR2: SGHVS and FQNEAQ. The CDR3 runs 16 residues. Trimming took 4 bases from V and 5 from J; bases not matched to a gene: 8. The CDR3 sequence: CASSSGQGSGTGELFF. CDR3 bases: TGTGCCAGCAGCTCAGGACAGGGGAGCGGTACCGGGGAGCTGTTTTTT. Full variable domain (rest looked up from reference TRBV7-8 and TRBJ2-2): GAGVSQSPRYKVAKRGQDVALRCDPISGHVSLFWYQQALGQGPEFLTYFQNEAQLDKSGLPSDRFFAERPEGSVSTLKIQRTQQEDSAVYLCASSSGQGSGTGELFFGEGSRLTVL.